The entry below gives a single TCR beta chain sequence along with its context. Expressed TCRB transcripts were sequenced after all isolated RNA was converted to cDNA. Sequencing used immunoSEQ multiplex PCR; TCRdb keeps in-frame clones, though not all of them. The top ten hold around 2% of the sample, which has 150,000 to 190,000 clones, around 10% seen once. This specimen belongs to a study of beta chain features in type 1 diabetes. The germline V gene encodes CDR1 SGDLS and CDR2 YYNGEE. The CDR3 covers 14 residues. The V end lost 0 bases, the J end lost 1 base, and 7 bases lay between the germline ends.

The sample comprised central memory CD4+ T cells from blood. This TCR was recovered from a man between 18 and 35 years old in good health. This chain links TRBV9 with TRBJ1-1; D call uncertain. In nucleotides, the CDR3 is TGTGCCAGCAGCGTAGAGCCTCAGAACACTGAAGCTTTCTTT. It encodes CASSVEPQNTEAFF.